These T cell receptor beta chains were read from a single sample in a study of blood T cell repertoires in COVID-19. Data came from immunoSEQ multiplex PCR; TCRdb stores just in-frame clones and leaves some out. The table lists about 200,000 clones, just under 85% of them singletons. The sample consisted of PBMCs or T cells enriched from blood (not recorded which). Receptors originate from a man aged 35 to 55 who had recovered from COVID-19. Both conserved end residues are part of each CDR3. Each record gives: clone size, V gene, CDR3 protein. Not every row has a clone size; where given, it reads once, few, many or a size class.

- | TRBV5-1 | CASSQEGQGHQPQHF
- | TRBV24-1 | CATSEPLLAGAYNEQFF
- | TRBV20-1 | CSASVIETQYF
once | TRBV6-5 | CASTSGMDTEAFF
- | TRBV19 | CASSTYSGNQPQHF
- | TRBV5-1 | CASSFGRGGEKLFF
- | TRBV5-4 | CASSLAGRRGTGELFF
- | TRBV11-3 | CASSLDRWRSAFF
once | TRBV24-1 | CATSDGGRNQPQHF
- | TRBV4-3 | CASSQPGTGVYEQYF
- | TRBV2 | CASSERREATDTQYF
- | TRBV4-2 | CASSPDRQPNSPLHF
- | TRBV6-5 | CASSNGISTEAFF
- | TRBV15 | CATRLGQGSEKLFF
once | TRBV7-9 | CASSFGGAHGYTF
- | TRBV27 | CASSVDRGVSPLHF
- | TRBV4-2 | CASSQAGTEVEAFF
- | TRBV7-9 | CASSLEQGGYTF
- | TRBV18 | CASSLRSENTEAFF
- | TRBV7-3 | CASSSGTSGRIDTQYF
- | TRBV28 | CASSFTGLNTIYF
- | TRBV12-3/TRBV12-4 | CASRTTGYPEAFF